This T cell receptor (beta chain) was recorded in a study of T-cell reconstitution after alpha-beta-depleted transplantation in children. This clonotype came up many times. The CDR3 covers 14 residues. Germline trimming cut 4 bases from V and 1 base from J; bases unmatched to any gene: 0. Unique molecular identifiers were used in preparing the TCRbeta library. Using its own MiXCR run on the PCR reads, TCRdb lists one record per CDR3 protein. Of about 230,000 distinct CDR3 sequences listed, about 12% are singletons. The chain employs TRBV12-3 or TRBV12-4 and TRBJ2-5, with 10 nucleotides matching TRBD1. The TCR was taken from a human donor who donated a stem cell graft to a child with acute lymphoblastic leukemia. Here the sequenced sample was PBMCs from the stem cell graft donor, taken from the stem cell graft. This CDR3 is CASSWDRGQETQYF. CDR3 coding DNA: TGTGCCAGCAGTTGGGACAGGGGCCAAGAGACCCAGTACTTC.